This TCR beta chain came from a study of T cells in localized non-small cell lung cancer. Overall study findings and caveats: Overall survival was longer when the density of T cells in the blood was higher. In adjacent lung, a median about 52 of the top 100 tumor clones were found. Analysis by sequencing included only one tumor region, so heterogeneity remains possible.

Details on this clone: Its target is unknown.

Germline CDR1 SGHAT, CDR2 FQNNGV. J lost 9 bases, V lost 5 bases, and 14 bases had no gene match. This CDR3 spans 16 amino acids. The table came from immunoSEQ multiplex PCR; TCRdb's copy has only in-frame clones and leaves some out. In the table there are about 34,000 clones, 94% of which are singletons. Source: peripheral blood, taken before any cancer treatment. The TCR was taken from a woman aged 40-75 years with stage I lung adenocarcinoma. This rearrangement joins TRBV11-2 to TRBJ2-1; TRBD2 matches at 9 bases. Here the CDR3 reads CASSPTRGGGAIEQFF. The CDR3 region has the DNA TGTGCCAGCAGCCCCACGCGCGGCGGGGGGGCTATTGAGCAGTTCTTC.